This T cell receptor (beta chain) originates from a study of cytomegalovirus exposure and HLA in healthy donors. The CDR3 is 16 residues long. Germline assignment: CDR1 MNHEY and CDR2 SMNVEV (reference sequence). Trimming took off 2 bases at V and 4 bases at J, with 18 bases between the two ends. Profiling relied on immunoSEQ multiplex PCR, and the TCRdb table lists in-frame clones only, not all of them. The sample holds some 140,000 clones, roughly 86% seen once. Whole-study results and caveats: There were a few CMV-associated chains whose specificity for CMV antigens was confirmed in vitro. One later analysis, an examination of the 90 to 150 validation repertoires, found that first-cohort TCR clusters tended to co-occur in them.

This clone was detected a few times. Its antigen is not identified. The source material was PBMCs. The genes are TRBV27 and TRBJ2-7; D gene unclear. This receptor was identified in a human donor in good health. CDR3 DNA: TGTGCCAGCAGTTTAACCTTGACACCCCGTGGTTACGAGCAGTACTTC. Its translation: CASSLTLTPRGYEQYF.